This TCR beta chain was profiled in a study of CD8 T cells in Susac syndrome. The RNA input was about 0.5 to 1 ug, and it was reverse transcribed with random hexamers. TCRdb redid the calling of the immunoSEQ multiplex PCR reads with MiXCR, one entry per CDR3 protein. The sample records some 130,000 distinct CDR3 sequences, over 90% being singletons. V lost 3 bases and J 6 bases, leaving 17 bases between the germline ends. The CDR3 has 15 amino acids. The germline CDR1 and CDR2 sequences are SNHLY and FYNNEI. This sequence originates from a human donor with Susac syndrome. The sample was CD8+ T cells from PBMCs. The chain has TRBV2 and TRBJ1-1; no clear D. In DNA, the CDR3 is TGTGCCAGCAGTGATTCAGTTACTTTGGAGGCTGAAGCTTTCTTT. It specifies CASSDSVTLEAEAFF.